A selection of T cell receptor beta chains follows, all from one sample in a study of cytomegalovirus exposure and HLA in healthy donors. The assay was immunoSEQ multiplex PCR, and TCRdb's table has in-frame clones only and misses some. This sample has approximately 82,000 clones, with 95% found just once. Source material: PBMCs. All receptors derive from a woman aged 18-35 years in good health and CMV-seronegative. CDR3s include the opening cysteine and the closing phenylalanine or tryptophan. D genes are given only for firm matches. Size is omitted from some rows. Given values are once, few, many or a class for expanded clones.

d_gene | j_gene | abundance | v_gene | CDR3nt | CDR3aa
- | TRBJ2-5 | once | TRBV11-2 | TGTGCCAGCAGGGAGTCACCAGAGACCCAGTACTTC | CASRESPETQYF
- | TRBJ2-7 | - | TRBV6-1 | TGTGCCAGCAGTGAAGTGGTCGGCACTACCTACGAGCAGTACTTC | CASSEVVGTTYEQYF
TRBD1 | TRBJ1-1 | - | TRBV7-2 | TGTGCCAGCAGCTACCGGACAGGGGAGGGGAACACTGAAGCTTTCTTT | CASSYRTGEGNTEAFF
- | TRBJ1-5 | - | TRBV4-1 | TGCGCCAGCAGCCGCCCCGAGGGCAATCAGCCCCAGCATTTT | CASSRPEGNQPQHF
TRBD1 | TRBJ2-7 | - | TRBV6-5 | TGTGCCAGCAGCCTTTTCGGGACAGGGCTTATGGAGCAGTACTTC | CASSLFGTGLMEQYF
- | TRBJ1-2 | - | TRBV4-3 | TGCGCCAGCAGCCAAGATATCGGTGAGGCAGGGAGGGTCTATGGCTACACCTTC | CASSQDIGEAGRVYGYTF
- | TRBJ2-3 | - | TRBV7-9 | TGTGCCAGCAGCTTCGCGGCTTCCTCTAGCACAGATACGCAGTATTTT | CASSFAASSSTDTQYF
TRBD2 | TRBJ2-1 | - | TRBV27 | TGTGCCAGCGCGGGACTAGCGGGGTTCAATGAGCAGTTCTTC | CASAGLAGFNEQFF
- | TRBJ2-1 | - | TRBV18 | TGTGCCAGCTCACCAAAGGGGATCCACAATGAGCAGTTCTTC | CASSPKGIHNEQFF
TRBD1 | TRBJ1-4 | - | TRBV28 | TGTGCCAGCAACCCAAGGACAGGGAAAAATGAAAAACTGTTTTTT | CASNPRTGKNEKLFF
TRBD1 | TRBJ2-5 | - | TRBV28 | TGTGCCAGCACTACCGGGACAGCCCAAGAGACCCAGTACTTC | CASTTGTAQETQYF
TRBD1 | TRBJ1-5 | - | TRBV7-9 | TGTGCCAGCAGCTCAGGACAGGGGATGGGCAATCAGCCCCAGCATTTT | CASSSGQGMGNQPQHF
- | TRBJ2-5 | - | TRBV6-5 | TGTGCCAGTTCCGACAGCATACAAGAGACCCAGTACTTC | CASSDSIQETQYF
TRBD1 | TRBJ2-7 | - | TRBV5-6 | TGTGCCAGCAGATGGGGACAGTCGCTCTACGAGCAGTACTTC | CASRWGQSLYEQYF
TRBD1 | TRBJ1-6 | - | TRBV27 | TGTGCCAGCAGTCGGGACAGGGGCAATTCACCCCTCCACTTT | CASSRDRGNSPLHF
TRBD1 | TRBJ1-2 | - | TRBV18 | TGTGCCAGCTCACCACCGGGACAGCCGACGCTTTACACCTTC | CASSPPGQPTLYTF
- | TRBJ2-7 | - | TRBV4-3 | TGCGCCAGCAGCCAAGATGGGGACTTGCGCGAGCAGTACTTC | CASSQDGDLREQYF
TRBD1 | TRBJ1-2 | once | TRBV27 | TGTGCCAGCAGTCCACCAGGGGTATACAGGGGTCTTAACTATGGCTACACCTTC | CASSPPGVYRGLNYGYTF
TRBD1 | TRBJ1-1 | - | TRBV15 | TGTGCCACCAGCAGATCAGGGGGCGAGGTAGCTTTCTTT | CATSRSGGEVAFF
- | TRBJ2-5 | - | TRBV18 | TGTGCCAGCTCACTCCGGACAGCCTCCCAAGAGACCCAGTACTTC | CASSLRTASQETQYF
TRBD2 | TRBJ2-7 | - | TRBV15 | TGTGCCACCAGCAGAGGGACTAGCGGAACCTACGAGCAGTACTTC | CATSRGTSGTYEQYF
- | TRBJ2-3 | - | TRBV5-8 | TGTGCCAGCAGCTTTCTGGATACGCAGTATTTT | CASSFLDTQYF
TRBD1 | TRBJ2-7 | - | TRBV5-4 | TGTGCCAGCAGCGCCGGGACAGGGTCCTACGAGCAGTACTTC | CASSAGTGSYEQYF
- | TRBJ1-4 | - | TRBV28 | TGTGCCACCCGGGCAGGAGGAAATGAAAAACTGTTTTTT | CATRAGGNEKLFF
- | TRBJ2-1 | - | TRBV28 | TGTGCCAGCAGCCCCCCTGGCGGGATGACCAATGAGCAGTTCTTC | CASSPPGGMTNEQFF
TRBD2 | TRBJ2-1 | - | TRBV5-1 | TGCGCCAGCAGCGTTCTCACCGGGACTAGCGGGAATGAGCAGTTCTTC | CASSVLTGTSGNEQFF